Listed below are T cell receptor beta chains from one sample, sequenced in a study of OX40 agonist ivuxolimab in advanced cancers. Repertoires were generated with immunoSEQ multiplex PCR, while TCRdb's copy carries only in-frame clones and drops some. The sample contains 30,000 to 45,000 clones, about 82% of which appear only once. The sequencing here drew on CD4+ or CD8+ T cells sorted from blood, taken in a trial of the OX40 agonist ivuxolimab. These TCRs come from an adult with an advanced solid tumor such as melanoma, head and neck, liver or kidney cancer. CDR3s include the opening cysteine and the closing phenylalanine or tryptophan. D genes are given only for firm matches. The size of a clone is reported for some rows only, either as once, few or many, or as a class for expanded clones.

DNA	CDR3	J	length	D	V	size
TGCGCCAGCAGCCCAACCACCGGGCCCATGAACACTGAAGCTTTCTTT	CASSPTTGPMNTEAFF	TRBJ1-1	16	-	TRBV5-1	-
TGTGCCAGCAGCAGGACTAGCGGCTCCTACGAGCAGTACTTC	CASSRTSGSYEQYF	TRBJ2-7	14	TRBD2	TRBV5-5	-
TGTGCCATCAGTGGCCGGGGGACCTCTGGAAACACCATATATTTT	CAISGRGTSGNTIYF	TRBJ1-3	15	-	TRBV10-3	once
TGCAGCGTTGGGGGGGAGGGAATGGGTTCCGGGCAGTACTTC	CSVGGEGMGSGQYF	TRBJ2-7	14	TRBD2	TRBV29-1	-
TGTGCCAGCAGCGTAGAGCTTGAAACAACGCAGTTCTTC	CASSVELETTQFF	TRBJ2-1	13	-	TRBV9	once
TGTGCCAGCTCACCAAGGGACAGTATACGGTACGAGCAGTACTTC	CASSPRDSIRYEQYF	TRBJ2-7	15	TRBD1	TRBV18	-
TGTGCCAGCAGCCCGAGCCAAGAGACCCAGTACTTC	CASSPSQETQYF	TRBJ2-5	12	-	TRBV7-2	-
TGTGCCAGCAGTTACTCGGGGGTCTCTGGAAACACCATATATTTT	CASSYSGVSGNTIYF	TRBJ1-3	15	-	TRBV6-5	-
TGTGCCAGCCCACAGGGAGGGGGGGACACCGGGGAGCTGTTTTTT	CASPQGGGDTGELFF	TRBJ2-2	15	-	TRBV6-1	-
TGTGCCAGCAAGAGGGACAGGGGAAGCGACGAGCAGTACTTC	CASKRDRGSDEQYF	TRBJ2-7	14	-	TRBV21-1	-
TGTGCCAGCAGCTTAAGGTCTAGCGGGAGAGAGACCGGGGAGCTGTTTTTT	CASSLRSSGRETGELFF	TRBJ2-2	17	TRBD2	TRBV7-8	-
TGTGCCTGGGAAACTTGGGGGGGGGAGACCCAGTACTTC	CAWETWGGETQYF	TRBJ2-5	13	TRBD2	TRBV30	-
TGTGCCAGCAGCTTAGGGGTCCTAGCGGGAGTCCATACGCAGTATTTT	CASSLGVLAGVHTQYF	TRBJ2-3	16	TRBD2	TRBV7-8	-
TGCGCCAGCAGCTTCGAACAGGGGGCTGGAAACACCATATATTTT	CASSFEQGAGNTIYF	TRBJ1-3	15	TRBD1	TRBV5-1	-
TGTGCCAGTAGTAACCTGAGGACGGAGAACACCGGGGAGCTGTTTTTT	CASSNLRTENTGELFF	TRBJ2-2	16	-	TRBV19	-
TGTGCCATCAGTGAGTCGACAGGGAAACTCTACGAGCAGTACTTC	CAISESTGKLYEQYF	TRBJ2-7	15	TRBD1	TRBV10-3	-
TGTGCCAGTAGTATCCCCCAGGGTGGAATCGGTAGCAATCAGCCCCAGCATTTT	CASSIPQGGIGSNQPQHF	TRBJ1-5	18	-	TRBV19	-
TGTGCCAGCAGCTCTCAGGTTAACACTGAAGCTTTCTTT	CASSSQVNTEAFF	TRBJ1-1	13	-	TRBV11-3	-
TGCGCCAGCACGACTAGCGGGGCGAACACCGGGGAGCTGTTTTTT	CASTTSGANTGELFF	TRBJ2-2	15	TRBD2	TRBV10-2	-
TGTGCCTGGGACTTTAGCACAGATACGCAGTATTTT	CAWDFSTDTQYF	TRBJ2-3	12	-	TRBV30	-
TGTGCCAGCAGCCAAGACCACAGGGTCTGGGACGAGCAGTACTTC	CASSQDHRVWDEQYF	TRBJ2-7	15	-	TRBV7-9	-
TGTGCCAGCAGCCCGGGACAGTCGGGCTACGAGCAGTACTTC	CASSPGQSGYEQYF	TRBJ2-7	14	TRBD1	TRBV5-5	-
TGTGCCAGTTCGGGGGGAGGGACGCCATACGAGCAGTACTTC	CASSGGGTPYEQYF	TRBJ2-7	14	TRBD2	TRBV2	-
TGTGCCAGCAGCTTCACGGGTAACACTGAAGCTTTCTTT	CASSFTGNTEAFF	TRBJ1-1	13	-	TRBV11-2	-
TGCGCCAGCAGCTTGGCCCCAGCAGGAGCAGATACGCAGTATTTT	CASSLAPAGADTQYF	TRBJ2-3	15	-	TRBV5-1	-
TGCGCCAGCAGCCGCGTGGACAGAGACTATGGCTACACCTTC	CASSRVDRDYGYTF	TRBJ1-2	14	-	TRBV4-1	-
TGTGCCAGTAGTTTAGCGGGAGGACCAAGGGAGACCCAGTACTTC	CASSLAGGPRETQYF	TRBJ2-5	15	TRBD2	TRBV19	-
TGCGCCAGCAGTGAGTGGGGGCCAGCGGGAGAAAACATTCAGTACTTC	CASSEWGPAGENIQYF	TRBJ2-4	16	TRBD2	TRBV10-2	few
TGTGCCAGTAGTTCGAGTCACAGGCCTTATAGCAATCAGCCCCAGCATTTT	CASSSSHRPYSNQPQHF	TRBJ1-5	17	-	TRBV19	-
TGTGCCAGCAGCTTAGCGGGGATACCGTTCGGAAACACCATATATTTT	CASSLAGIPFGNTIYF	TRBJ1-3	16	-	TRBV7-9	-
TGTGCCATCGGACAGCGGAACACTGAAGCTTTCTTT	CAIGQRNTEAFF	TRBJ1-1	12	-	TRBV6-1	-
TGTGCCAGCAGTGAACAGGGACAGGGGGCTCAGCCCCAGCATTTT	CASSEQGQGAQPQHF	TRBJ1-5	15	TRBD1	TRBV6-1	-
TGTGCCAGCAGCGGCACACCGGGACAGGGGAAAGACGGGGAGCTGTTTTTT	CASSGTPGQGKDGELFF	TRBJ2-2	17	TRBD1	TRBV9	-
TGTGCCAGCAGCTCGGGGACAGCCACGACCTACAATGAGCAGTTCTTC	CASSSGTATTYNEQFF	TRBJ2-1	16	TRBD1	TRBV11-3	-
TGTGCCAGCAGCCCCGGGACAGAAGCTTTCTTT	CASSPGTEAFF	TRBJ1-1	11	-	TRBV5-8	-
TGTGCCAGCATTCAAGAGACCCAGTACTTC	CASIQETQYF	TRBJ2-5	10	-	TRBV6-1	once
TGTGCCAGCAGCGTAGGGCAGACATTCCAAGAGACCCAGTACTTC	CASSVGQTFQETQYF	TRBJ2-5	15	-	TRBV9	-
TGTGCCAGCACCGAAGGGACAGGGTATGGTTCACCCCTCCACTTT	CASTEGTGYGSPLHF	TRBJ1-6	15	TRBD1	TRBV6-1	-
TGCGCCAGCAGCGAAAGGGCGGGACAGGGCGCCAATTCACCCCTCCACTTT	CASSERAGQGANSPLHF	TRBJ1-6	17	TRBD1	TRBV5-1	-
TGTGCCAGCAGGGACGGGACAGCAGATGAAGCTTTCTTT	CASRDGTADEAFF	TRBJ1-1	13	TRBD1	TRBV7-2	-
TGTGCCAGCAGCTTAGCGCGTGGAGGAGGGCAGTTCTTC	CASSLARGGGQFF	TRBJ2-1	13	-	TRBV7-8	-
TGTGCCAGCAGTCCGATACAGGGGATGGGCACTGAAGCTTTCTTT	CASSPIQGMGTEAFF	TRBJ1-1	15	TRBD1	TRBV28	-
TGTGCCAGCAGCCCCGGCTTAGGACGCGGGGGCGGGACTGAAGCTTTCTTT	CASSPGLGRGGGTEAFF	TRBJ1-1	17	-	TRBV11-1	-
TGCAGCGTGACCGACCGAGCGAACACCGGGGAGCTGTTTTTT	CSVTDRANTGELFF	TRBJ2-2	14	-	TRBV29-1	few
TGTGCCAGCAGCTTGGGGGGAGTAGAGACCCAGTACTTC	CASSLGGVETQYF	TRBJ2-5	13	-	TRBV7-7	-
TGTGCCAGCAGTTCCGGACGGACCGGCTATGGCTACACCTTC	CASSSGRTGYGYTF	TRBJ1-2	14	-	TRBV6-5	-
TGTGCCAGCAGGACAGCCAGGGTTGAATCCTACAATGAGCAGTTCTTC	CASRTARVESYNEQFF	TRBJ2-1	16	-	TRBV6-4	-
TGCGCCAGCAGCCAAGCGGGACCCCGCGAGGGCAATGAGCAGTTCTTC	CASSQAGPREGNEQFF	TRBJ2-1	16	-	TRBV4-1	-
TGTGCCAGCAGCCCTCGTACAGGGCTTGGAAACACCATATATTTT	CASSPRTGLGNTIYF	TRBJ1-3	15	-	TRBV6-6	-
TGTGCCAGCAGTACAGGGACGGTGGAGGGAGATACGCAGTATTTT	CASSTGTVEGDTQYF	TRBJ2-3	15	-	TRBV28	-
TGCGCCAGCGGACGGGGACGGAATAATGAAAAACTGTTTTTT	CASGRGRNNEKLFF	TRBJ1-4	14	-	TRBV4-1	-
TGCAGCGTTGATCCCGACAGGGGTGGCGGCTACACCTTC	CSVDPDRGGGYTF	TRBJ1-2	13	TRBD1	TRBV29-1	-
TGTGCCAGCAGTTTGCGGACCCTGTCCACAGATACGCAGTATTTT	CASSLRTLSTDTQYF	TRBJ2-3	15	-	TRBV28	-
TGCAGTGCTAGAGAGTGGGAGACCCAGTACTTC	CSAREWETQYF	TRBJ2-5	11	-	TRBV20-1	-
TGTGCCAGCAGCTTAGATCAGGGGAGGAATTCACCCCTCCACTTT	CASSLDQGRNSPLHF	TRBJ1-6	15	-	TRBV7-6	-
TGTGCCAGCAGGTCGCCGCGAGGCGCAGATACGCAGTATTTT	CASRSPRGADTQYF	TRBJ2-3	14	-	TRBV28	-
TGTGCCAGCAGTTACCACGACCGAGTTAATTCACCCCTCCACTTT	CASSYHDRVNSPLHF	TRBJ1-6	15	-	TRBV6-5	-
TGTGCCAGCAGAAGAGGGGACTCCTATAATTCACCCCTCCACTTT	CASRRGDSYNSPLHF	TRBJ1-6	15	-	TRBV7-9	-
TGTGCCAGCATTGGCCGCCAGGAGGGGGTTGGTGAGCAGTACTTC	CASIGRQEGVGEQYF	TRBJ2-7	15	-	TRBV2	-